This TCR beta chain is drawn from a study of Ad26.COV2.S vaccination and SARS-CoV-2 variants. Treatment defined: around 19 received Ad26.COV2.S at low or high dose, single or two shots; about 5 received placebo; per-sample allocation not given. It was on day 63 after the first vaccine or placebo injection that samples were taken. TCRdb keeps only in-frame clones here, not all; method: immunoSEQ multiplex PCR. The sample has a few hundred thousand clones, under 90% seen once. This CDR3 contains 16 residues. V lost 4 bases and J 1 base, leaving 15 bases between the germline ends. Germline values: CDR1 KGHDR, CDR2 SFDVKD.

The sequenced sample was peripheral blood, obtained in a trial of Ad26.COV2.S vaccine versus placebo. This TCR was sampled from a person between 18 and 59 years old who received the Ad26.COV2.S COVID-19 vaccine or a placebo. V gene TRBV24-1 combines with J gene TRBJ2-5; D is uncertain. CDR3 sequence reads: CATSDPGGITQETQYF. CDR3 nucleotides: TGTGCCACCAGTGACCCGGGCGGAATAACCCAAGAGACCCAGTACTTC.